These 18 T cell receptor beta chains share one sample of origin, sequenced in a study of blood T cell repertoires in COVID-19. Sequencing used immunoSEQ multiplex PCR; TCRdb keeps in-frame clones, though not all of them. The repertoire holds about 210,000 clones, with 80% to 90% as singletons. Sequenced material: PBMCs or T cells enriched from blood (not recorded which). Receptor source: a man between 18 and 35 years old with acute COVID-19.

The chain couples TRBV27 to TRBJ1-3, with a tentative D call TRBD1 (6 bases). Trimming removed 4 bases from V and 2 bases from J, with 6 bases in between. The germline V gene has CDR1 MNHEY and CDR2 SMNVEV (reference sequence). The CDR3 length is 13 residues. The DNA for the CDR3 is TGTGCCAGCAGTTCAGGGGCTGGAAACACCATATATTTT. Encoded protein: CASSSGAGNTIYF.

The table lists this clone with a count of one. The chain combines TRBV3-1 (or the pseudogene TRBV3-2) with TRBJ2-3; 13 nucleotides agree with TRBD2. Trimming at V came to 4 bases and at J to 1 base, leaving 17 bases not matched to a gene. The CDR3 covers 21 residues. Germline V gene sequence: CDR1 LGHDT, CDR2 YNNKEL (reference sequence). The CDR3 nucleotides are TGTGCCAGCAGCCCGTTAGGACTAGCGGGAGCAATCGACTCACGCACAGATACGCAGTATTTT. Residues: CASSPLGLAGAIDSRTDTQYF.

J is TRBJ2-3 and V is TRBV30, with D hard to call. V was shortened by 0 bases and J by 2 bases, with 6 bases between the two germline ends. Germline CDR1 reads GTSNPN; CDR2 reads SVGIG (reference sequence). This CDR3 spans 13 amino acids. Written as DNA, the CDR3 is TGTGCCTGGAGTGTATCACTCACAGATACGCAGTATTTT. Its translation: CAWSVSLTDTQYF.

The chain uses TRBV24-1 and TRBJ1-1; D call uncertain. The CDR3 covers 13 residues. The germline CDR1 and CDR2 sequences are KGHDR and SFDVKD. V was shortened by 3 bases and J by 4 bases, with 8 bases between the two germline ends. As DNA, the CDR3 is TGTGCCACCAGTGATCCACAAGTCACTGAAGCTTTCTTT. This gives the protein CATSDPQVTEAFF.

The chain carries TRBV11-2 and TRBJ2-7, with 13 bases that match TRBD2. Germline V gene sequence: CDR1 SGHAT, CDR2 FQNNGV. The CDR3 length is 16 residues. The V segment lost 3 bases and the J segment 4 bases; nucleotides outside the gene matches: 6. The CDR3 nucleotides are TGTGCCAGCAGCTTGGGACTAGCGGGGATACTGTACGAGCAGTACTTC. Its translation: CASSLGLAGILYEQYF.

This clone has only a few counts. The chain is built from TRBV4-2 and TRBJ2-7, with 8 bases fitting TRBD1. The junction had 5 bases not matched to a gene; V was cut back by 3 bases and J by 1 base. Germline lookup yields CDR1 LGHNA and CDR2 YNFKEQ. The CDR3 contains 15 residues. CDR3 nucleotides: TGTGCCAGCAGCCAGGAGGACAGGGAGTCCTACGAGCAGTACTTC. Protein sequence: CASSQEDRESYEQYF.

This clone was recorded only once. The rearrangement links TRBV14 to TRBJ2-1; no reliable D call. The CDR3 totals 14 residues. V was pared by 6 bases and J by 8 bases, with 17 bases between. CDR1 and CDR2 from the germline V gene are SGHDN and FVKESK. The CDR3 loop is CASSLFYSGDEQFF. CDR3 DNA sequence: TGTGCCAGCAGTCTTTTTTACTCGGGTGATGAGCAGTTCTTC. The full variable domain, with the rest looked up from reference TRBV14 and TRBJ2-1, is EAGVTQFPSHSVIEKGQTVTLRCDPISGHDNLYWYRRVMGKEIKFLLHFVKESKQDESGMPNNRFLAERTGGTYSTLKVQPAELEDSGVYFCASSLFYSGDEQFFGPGTRLTVL.

The chain couples TRBV10-3 to TRBJ2-1, with D perhaps TRBD2 (5 bases). CDR1 ENHRY and CDR2 SYGVKD come from the germline V gene. The V end was cut by 5 bases, the J end by 7 bases, with 27 bases between. This CDR3 has 18 residues. The DNA for the CDR3 is TGTGCCATCAGTTTGGCGCCCAAGGGAGCGGCAGTCGAAAATGAGCAGTTCTTC. Encoded protein: CAISLAPKGAAVENEQFF.

The chain couples TRBV28 to TRBJ2-2; 7 bases are shared with TRBD1. The germline gives CDR1 MDHEN, CDR2 SYDVKM. V gave up 10 bases and J gave up 2 bases; unmatched junction bases: 7. The CDR3 covers 14 residues. Written as DNA, the CDR3 is TGTGCCACCACAAGGACAGGAAACACCGGGGAGCTGTTTTTT. The encoded protein is CATTRTGNTGELFF.

V and J are TRBV7-9 and TRBJ2-7; the D gene is possibly TRBD1 (6 bases). CDR1 and CDR2 from the germline V gene are SEHNR and FQNEAQ (reference sequence). This CDR3 has 16 amino acids. V was pared by 1 base and J by 4 bases, with 17 bases between. The DNA of the CDR3 is TGTGCCAGCAGCTTAGACTATGGGGGCGAGGGTTACGAGCAGTACTTC. Its protein product is CASSLDYGGEGYEQYF.

The rearrangement joins TRBV19 to TRBJ2-7; D perhaps matches TRBD2 (6 bases). From germline, CDR1 is LNHDA and CDR2 SQIVND (reference sequence). Trimming pared 10 bases from V and 7 bases from J, leaving 23 bases between. The CDR3 runs 14 residues. Here the CDR3 reads CAIKRRGRLLEQYF. Written as DNA, the CDR3 is TGTGCCATCAAAAGGAGGGGCCGACTTTTAGAGCAGTACTTC. Complete variable domain (other parts from reference TRBV19 and TRBJ2-7): DGGITQSPKYLFRKEGQNVTLSCEQNLNHDAMYWYRQDPGQGLRLIYYSQIVNDFQKGDIAEGYSVSREKKESFPLTVTSAQKNPTAFYLCAIKRRGRLLEQYFGPGTRLTVT.

The chain links TRBV10-1 to TRBJ1-2, with D maybe TRBD1 (5 bases). There are 14 residues in the CDR3. Trimming left V 2 bases short and J 7 bases short, with 14 bases between. CDR1 is WNHNN, CDR2 SYGVQD, per germline (reference sequence). This CDR3 is CASSEKSQGSGYTF. CDR3 in DNA: TGCGCCAGCAGTGAGAAGAGTCAGGGATCTGGCTACACCTTC.

The chain recombines TRBV7-2 with TRBJ2-3, with D perhaps matching TRBD2 (5 bases). V lost 0 bases and J lost 7, with 14 bases in between. The CDR3 is 15 amino acids. Germline V gene sequence: CDR1 SGHTA, CDR2 FQGNSA. The CDR3 coding sequence is TGTGCCAGCAGCTTAGCCAGCGGCACAATAAATACGCAGTATTTT. Translating gives CASSLASGTINTQYF.

The chain uses TRBV9 and TRBJ1-1; 8 positions match TRBD1. The CDR3 length is 16 residues. CDR1 SGDLS and CDR2 YYNGEE come from the germline V gene. Germline trimming cut 7 bases from V and 0 bases from J; bases unmatched to any gene: 11. As DNA, the CDR3 is TGTGCCAGCTCCCGAGGGACAGGCCCAGTGAACACTGAAGCTTTCTTT. It codes for CASSRGTGPVNTEAFF.

The J gene is TRBJ2-7, the V gene TRBV28; 7 bases align to TRBD2. The germline V gene encodes CDR1 MDHEN and CDR2 SYDVKM. V gave up 4 bases and J gave up 2 bases; unmatched junction bases: 11. This CDR3 comprises 16 residues. CDR3 amino acids: CASSYPAGEGTYEQYF. CDR3 DNA sequence: TGTGCCAGCAGTTACCCGGCGGGGGAAGGGACCTACGAGCAGTACTTC.

V and J are TRBV5-6 and TRBJ1-1, with TRBD1 as a possible D gene (6 bases). V dropped 2 bases and J dropped 5 bases, with 7 bases sitting between them. The CDR3 contains 12 residues. The germline V gene has CDR1 SGHDT and CDR2 YYEEEE. The CDR3 loop is CASSLTGTEAFF. The CDR3 nucleotides are TGTGCCAGCAGCTTAACAGGGACTGAAGCTTTCTTT.

This clone was seen only once. CDR3 DNA sequence: TGTGCCAGTTACAGCATGAACACTGAAGCTTTCTTT. This translates into CASYSMNTEAFF. The rearrangement uses TRBV5-6 and TRBJ1-1; D is undetermined. V shed 8 bases and J shed 0 bases, with 8 bases lying between them. This CDR3 is 12 amino acids long. Looked up from germline, CDR1 is SGHDT and CDR2 is YYEEEE.

CDR3 sequence: CATSAQGPDTQYF. DNA for the CDR3: TGTGCCACCAGTGCCCAGGGCCCAGATACGCAGTATTTT. V is TRBV24-1 and J is TRBJ2-3; D perhaps matches TRBD1 (5 bases). Germline V gene data show CDR1 as KGHDR and CDR2 as SFDVKD. The CDR3 runs to 13 residues. The V and J ends lost 5 bases and 4 bases respectively, with 9 bases between them.